A single sample gave rise to the 30 T cell receptor beta chains below, sequenced in a study of blood T cell repertoires in COVID-19. Clones were read by immunoSEQ multiplex PCR, and TCRdb kept only the in-frame ones, dropping some. The sample includes fewer than 35,000 clones, approximately 86% of them seen just once. The specimen sequenced was peripheral blood. The receptors originated from a man older than 75 with active or convalescent COVID-19.

This clone occurred once. J is TRBJ2-7 and V is TRBV9; a weak D match, TRBD1 (6 bases). V shed 8 bases and J shed 3 bases, with 21 bases lying between them. CDR3 length: 15 amino acids. Per germline, CDR1 SGDLS and CDR2 YYNGEE. The CDR3 is CASAKMGQGSYEQYF. The CDR3 DNA reads as TGTGCCAGTGCAAAGATGGGCCAGGGGAGCTACGAGCAGTACTTC.

This clone has only one observation. CDR3 sequence: CASSFVKGVMVRYEQYF. CDR3 DNA: TGTGCCAGCAGCTTCGTGAAGGGGGTTATGGTTAGGTACGAGCAGTACTTC. The chain uses TRBV28 and TRBJ2-7; a weak D match, TRBD1 (6 bases). There are 17 residues in the CDR3. Trimming shortened V by 6 bases and J by 4 bases, and 25 bases separated the two germline ends. CDR1 MDHEN and CDR2 SYDVKM come from the germline V gene.

This chain links TRBV19 with TRBJ1-5; D remains unclear. The CDR3 sequence is 15 residues long. Trimming took off 7 bases at V and 1 base at J, with 14 bases between the two ends. Per germline, CDR1 LNHDA and CDR2 SQIVND (reference sequence). CDR3 sequence: CASTGEIFSNQPQHF. DNA of the CDR3: TGTGCCAGTACCGGGGAAATATTCAGCAATCAGCCCCAGCATTTT.

CDR3 protein: CASSLGVGTYYEQYF. The CDR3 nucleotides read TGTGCCAGCAGCCTAGGGGTCGGGACATACTACGAGCAGTACTTC. V and J are TRBV9 and TRBJ2-7, with D perhaps TRBD1 (6 bases). The germline gives CDR1 SGDLS, CDR2 YYNGEE. V lost 4 bases to trimming and J lost 3 bases, with 17 bases between them. The CDR3 extends over 15 amino acids.

There are a few counts of this clone. The chain links TRBV5-1 to TRBJ2-2; 7 nucleotides match TRBD1. The length of the CDR3 is 17 residues. V lost 0 bases and J lost 3; bases outside the gene matches: 8. Germline V gene data show CDR1 as SGHRS and CDR2 as YFSETQ. Written as DNA, the CDR3 is TGCGCCAGCAGCTTGGCGCTGACAGGGCCTGACACCGGGGAGCTGTTTTTT. As protein: CASSLALTGPDTGELFF.

This clone has more than one count but fewer than ten. The gene calls are TRBV6-5 and TRBJ2-7; 7 bases are shared with TRBD1. Germline V gives CDR1 MNHEY, CDR2 SVGAGI. The length of the CDR3 is 14 residues. With V trimmed by 0 bases and J by 7 bases, 6 bases remained unmatched. The chain's CDR3 is CASSYSTGQGEQYF. CDR3 in DNA: TGTGCCAGCAGTTACTCGACAGGGCAGGGGGAGCAGTACTTC.

The chain joins TRBV18 to TRBJ2-5; 8 nucleotides agree with TRBD2. The germline V gene has CDR1 KGHSH and CDR2 LQKENI. The CDR3 is made up of 16 amino acids. Germline trimming cut 3 bases from V and 4 bases from J; bases unmatched to any gene: 10. The CDR3 loop is CASSPLTGGLGETQYF. The CDR3 DNA reads TGTGCCAGCTCACCCCTCACGGGGGGGCTCGGAGAGACCCAGTACTTC.

The chain employs TRBV19 and TRBJ2-7, with D possibly TRBD1 on 5 matching bases. V shed 5 bases and J shed 2 bases, with 13 bases lying between them. Germline loops: CDR1 LNHDA, CDR2 SQIVND (reference sequence). CDR3 length: 14 residues. The CDR3 sequence: CASSPGWAPYEQYF. CDR3 in DNA: TGTGCCAGTAGTCCAGGGTGGGCACCCTACGAGCAGTACTTC.

The gene calls are TRBV6-5 and TRBJ1-2, with D maybe TRBD1 (5 bases). This CDR3 is built from 13 residues. The germline V and J ends were trimmed by 8 bases and 6 bases, with 16 bases remaining between them. Germline CDR1 is MNHEY and CDR2 is SVGAGI. CDR3 residues: CASPAEGPHGYTF. CDR3 in DNA: TGTGCCAGCCCCGCGGAGGGGCCACATGGCTACACCTTC.

For the CDR3, the DNA is TGTGCCAGCAGCCCCTGGACAGTTACTCCGAGGGGAGAGACCCAGTACTTC. This sequence encodes CASSPWTVTPRGETQYF. The chain couples TRBV3-1 (or the pseudogene TRBV3-2) to TRBJ2-5; D is perhaps TRBD1 (6 bases). Trimming removed 4 bases at V and 4 bases at J, with 22 bases between. This CDR3 has 17 amino acids. CDR1 is LGHDT, CDR2 YNNKEL, per germline (reference sequence).

This clone occurred a few times. CDR3 nucleotides: TGTGCCAGCACCCTGGGACAGTACCAAGAGACCCAGTACTTC. This codes for CASTLGQYQETQYF. This chain connects TRBV6-5 to TRBJ2-5, with 7 nucleotides matching TRBD1. Germline V gene sequence: CDR1 MNHEY, CDR2 SVGAGI. V lost 7 bases to trimming and J lost 0 bases; unmatched junction nucleotides: 5. CDR3 length equals 14 residues.

This clone was picked up one time. This chain connects TRBV3-1 (or the pseudogene TRBV3-2) to TRBJ2-7, with a tentative D call TRBD2 (5 bases). The CDR3 length is 14 residues. Trimming removed 1 base from V and 4 bases from J, with 11 bases in between. Germline V gene lookup returns CDR1 LGHDT and CDR2 YNNKEL (reference sequence). CDR3 protein: CASSQGGGRYEQYF. CDR3 in DNA: TGTGCCAGCAGCCAAGGAGGAGGAAGATACGAGCAGTACTTC.

J is TRBJ2-7 and V is TRBV5-5; D may be TRBD2 (5 bases). The CDR3 spans 14 residues. Trimming removed 4 bases from V and 2 bases from J, with 13 bases in between. Per germline, CDR1 SGHKS and CDR2 YYEKEE (reference sequence). The CDR3 DNA sequence: TGTGCCAGCAGCCCCGAGCGGCACCCCTACGAGCAGTACTTC. Its protein product is CASSPERHPYEQYF.

The chain recombines TRBV7-9 with TRBJ2-5; TRBD1 matches 7 bases. This CDR3 spans 14 amino acids. The V gene's germline CDR1 is SEHNR and CDR2 FQNEAQ (reference sequence). V shed 5 bases, J shed 3 bases, and the junction held 6 bases outside the gene matches. Written as DNA, the CDR3 is TGTGCCAGCAGCCCAGGGACAGCAGAAGAGACCCAGTACTTC. This sequence encodes CASSPGTAEETQYF.

The CDR3 here is CASSFVADTDTQYF. The CDR3 DNA reads as TGCGCCAGCAGCTTTGTCGCAGACACAGATACGCAGTATTTT. This chain uses TRBV5-1 with TRBJ2-3; D gene ambiguous. Trimming removed 2 bases from V and 2 bases from J, with 9 bases in between. This CDR3 spans 14 amino acids. CDR1 and CDR2 (germline): SGHRS, YFSETQ.

The chain joins TRBV10-2 to TRBJ1-1; tentative D call: TRBD1 (5 bases). Trimming cost V 6 bases and J 1 base, with 12 bases left between them. Germline V gives CDR1 WSHSY, CDR2 SAAADI. The CDR3 consists of 14 residues. CDR3 protein: CASRAPTGNTEAFF. CDR3 in DNA: TGCGCCAGCAGAGCGCCTACAGGGAACACTGAAGCTTTCTTT.

V gene TRBV5-5 combines with J gene TRBJ2-1; TRBD2 matches 12 bases. Germline lookup yields CDR1 SGHKS and CDR2 YYEKEE (reference sequence). CDR3 length: 16 residues. V shed 4 bases and J 1 base; nucleotides not matched to a gene: 3. The DNA of the CDR3 is TGTGCCAGCAGCCCGGGGACTAGCGGGTCCTACAATGAGCAGTTCTTC. Encoded protein: CASSPGTSGSYNEQFF. Combining the CDR3 with reference TRBV5-5 and TRBJ2-1 gives the whole variable domain DAGVTQSPTHLIKTRGQQVTLRCSPISGHKSVSWYQQVLGQGPQFIFQYYEKEERGRGNFPDRFSARQFPNYSSELNVNALLLGDSALYLCASSPGTSGSYNEQFFGPGTRLTVL.

The chain combines TRBV7-8 with TRBJ2-1; the D gene is possibly TRBD1 (6 bases). Trimming took 1 base from V and 5 from J, leaving 6 bases between them. Per germline, CDR1 SGHVS and CDR2 FQNEAQ. CDR3 length: 13 amino acids. CDR3 DNA: TGTGCCAGCAGCTTAGACAGGGACAATGAGCAGTTCTTC. Translating it yields CASSLDRDNEQFF.

The rearrangement joins TRBV2 to TRBJ2-7, with 7 bases lining up with TRBD1. Trimming cost V 2 bases and J 1 base; bases outside gene matches: 2. The CDR3 totals 14 residues. In germline, CDR1 is SNHLY, CDR2 FYNNEI. The CDR3: CASSEQTGSYEQYF. The CDR3 bases are TGTGCCAGCAGTGAACAGACAGGGTCCTACGAGCAGTACTTC.

The chain recombines TRBV25-1 with TRBJ1-6; D uncertain. Germline V CDR1 and CDR2: MGHDK, SYGVNS. Trimming cost V 8 bases and J 9 bases, with 14 bases left between them. The length of the CDR3 is 13 residues. The CDR3 DNA reads TGTGCCAGCGGCTTCGGGTCGCCTTCACCCCTCCACTTT. It translates to CASGFGSPSPLHF.

The genes are TRBV6-5 and TRBJ1-2; tentatively, D is TRBD1 (6 bases). There are 14 residues in the CDR3. Per germline, CDR1 MNHEY and CDR2 SVGAGI. Between the trimmed V and J ends, which lost 7 bases and 0 bases, there was a span of 12 bases. CDR3 protein: CASIRQATNYGYTF. CDR3 bases: TGTGCCAGCATCAGACAGGCCACTAACTATGGCTACACCTTC.

V gene TRBV29-1 combines with J gene TRBJ1-3, with D possibly matching TRBD1 (6 bases). Germline CDR1 SQVTM, CDR2 ANQGSEA. The CDR3 is 14 amino acids. Trimming removed 0 bases from V and 5 bases from J, with 11 bases in between. The CDR3 region has the DNA TGCAGCGTTGAAGAAGCCAGGGGAAGAAACACCATATATTTT. This encodes CSVEEARGRNTIYF.

The chain joins TRBV5-1 to TRBJ2-5, with 7 bases identical to TRBD1. The germline CDR1 and CDR2 sequences are SGHRS and YFSETQ. The CDR3 is made up of 14 amino acids. V was pared by 5 bases and J by 2 bases, with 6 bases of the junction left unmatched. CDR3 sequence (DNA): TGCGCCAGCAGTAGGGACAGCCAGCAAGAGACCCAGTACTTC. It encodes CASSRDSQQETQYF.

This chain joins TRBV7-8 and TRBJ2-3; 7 bases align to TRBD2. This CDR3 has 14 residues. Unmatched junction bases numbered 6, after V lost 6 bases and J lost 3 bases. The germline V gene encodes CDR1 SGHVS and CDR2 FQNEAQ. CDR3 protein: CASRRGGGTDTQYF. The CDR3 DNA reads as TGTGCCAGCAGACGCGGGGGAGGGACAGATACGCAGTATTTT.

This clone has only one observation. The chain employs TRBV27 and TRBJ2-2; 12 bases line up with TRBD2. CDR1 is MNHEY and CDR2 is SMNVEV in the germline V gene (reference sequence). V lost 6 bases to trimming and J lost 8 bases; unmatched junction nucleotides: 4. The CDR3 is made up of 14 amino acids. The CDR3 loop reads CASRTSGGRGELFF. The CDR3 DNA sequence: TGTGCCAGCAGGACTAGCGGGGGCAGGGGGGAGCTGTTTTTT.

The J gene is TRBJ2-3, the V gene TRBV7-8; tentative D call: TRBD1 (5 bases). Trimming shortened V by 1 base and J by 2 bases, and 13 bases separated the two germline ends. CDR3 size: 16 residues. Germline assignment: CDR1 SGHVS and CDR2 FQNEAQ. The CDR3 DNA reads as TGTGCCAGCAGCTTAGGCAGGGTAACCTCCACAGATACGCAGTATTTT. It is translated as CASSLGRVTSTDTQYF. Filled out from reference TRBV7-8 and TRBJ2-3, the complete variable domain reads GAGVSQSPRYKVAKRGQDVALRCDPISGHVSLFWYQQALGQGPEFLTYFQNEAQLDKSGLPSDRFFAERPEGSVSTLKIQRTQQEDSAVYLCASSLGRVTSTDTQYFGPGTRLTVL.

The chain joins TRBV6-5 to TRBJ1-5; 8 bases are shared with TRBD1. The V gene end was trimmed by 6 bases and the J gene end by 6 bases; junction bases not matched to a gene: 7. Germline V gene sequence: CDR1 MNHEY, CDR2 SVGAGI. CDR3 length: 14 amino acids. The CDR3, as DNA: TGTGCCAGCAGCCATGGACAGGGAAGTCAGCCCCAGCATTTT. Protein sequence: CASSHGQGSQPQHF.

CDR3 nucleotide sequence: TGTGCCAGCACCGTAACAGGGGTGCGGACTGAAGCTTTCTTT. It translates to CASTVTGVRTEAFF. The chain links TRBV5-5 to TRBJ1-1, with 7 bases identical to TRBD1. Germline values: CDR1 SGHKS, CDR2 YYEKEE (reference sequence). Trimming at V came to 6 bases and at J to 5 bases, leaving 10 bases not matched to a gene. The CDR3 runs 14 residues.

The CDR3 region has the DNA TGTGCCAGTAGCCCTTCCTACAATGAGCAGTTCTTC. Its protein product is CASSPSYNEQFF. The gene calls are TRBV19 and TRBJ2-1; the D is unclear. Germline values: CDR1 LNHDA, CDR2 SQIVND (reference sequence). V lost 6 bases to trimming and J lost 1 base, with 4 bases between them. The CDR3 has 12 amino acids.

The V and J genes are TRBV24-1 and TRBJ2-1; TRBD2 is a possible D gene (7 bases). The CDR3 is 15 amino acids. V lost 1 base to trimming and J lost 5 bases, with 11 bases between them. Germline CDR1 KGHDR, CDR2 SFDVKD. CDR3 nucleotide sequence: TGTGCCACCAGTGATTTAGGGGGAGGGAACAATGAGCAGTTCTTC. Its translation: CATSDLGGGNNEQFF.